Shown below are 31 T cell receptor beta chains from a single sample sequenced in a study of memory CD4+ T cells and cytomegalovirus serostatus. Single viable CD3+CD4+CD8-CD45RO+ cells were sorted as the memory CD4+ T cells. Here immunoSEQ multiplex PCR was the method, and the copy in TCRdb shows in-frame clones only, minus some. The sample yields approximately 40,000 clones, approximately 82% seen once. The specimen was memory CD4+ T cells from blood. The receptor source for this set is an adult in good health and CMV-seronegative.

V usage is TRBV6-5 and J usage is TRBJ1-4; D is possibly TRBD1 (5 bases). V was shortened by 8 bases and J by 7 bases, with 14 bases between the two germline ends. Germline-derived CDR1 and CDR2 are MNHEY and SVGAGI. This CDR3 is 13 amino acids long. In DNA, the CDR3 is TGTGCCAGCCGCGGTCAGGGTCCTGAAAAACTGTTTTTT. This gives the protein CASRGQGPEKLFF.

Here the CDR3 reads CASSPLRGDGELFF. CDR3 DNA: TGTGCCAGCTCACCACTCCGGGGAGACGGGGAGCTGTTTTTT. This chain joins TRBV18 and TRBJ2-2, with TRBD2 as a possible D gene (5 bases). Trimming cost V 1 base and J 7 bases, with 10 bases left between them. Germline-derived CDR1 and CDR2 are KGHSH and LQKENI. The CDR3 is made up of 14 amino acids.

The chain carries TRBV2 and TRBJ1-1; no clear D gene. There are 12 residues in the CDR3. CDR1 and CDR2 from the germline V gene are SNHLY and FYNNEI. Trimming removed 7 bases at V and 2 bases at J, with 8 bases between. CDR3 in amino acids: CASIGPNTEAFF. The DNA for the CDR3 is TGTGCCAGCATTGGACCTAACACTGAAGCTTTCTTT.

The sample holds one count of this clone. The genes are TRBV28 and TRBJ2-7; possible D gene TRBD1, 5 bases. The CDR3 consists of 14 residues. The V end was cut by 5 bases, the J end by 3 bases, with 14 bases between. CDR1 and CDR2 from the germline V gene are MDHEN and SYDVKM. Here the CDR3 reads CASSNAAQGYEQYF. CDR3 bases: TGTGCCAGCAGTAATGCGGCGCAGGGCTACGAGCAGTACTTC.

This clone is medium-sized. The J gene is TRBJ1-1, the V gene TRBV5-1; 7 nucleotides agree with TRBD1. Germline V lookup: CDR1 SGHRS, CDR2 YFSETQ. V was pared by 4 bases and J by 6 bases, with 9 bases of the junction left unmatched. The CDR3 extends over 14 amino acids. The CDR3 here is CASSPQTGRAEAFF. CDR3 coding DNA: TGCGCCAGCAGCCCCCAGACAGGGCGGGCTGAAGCTTTCTTT.

The chain recombines TRBV29-1 with TRBJ1-5; 9 nucleotides match TRBD1. Germline V gene sequence: CDR1 SQVTM, CDR2 ANQGSEA. The CDR3 runs 14 residues. With V trimmed by 7 bases and J by 4 bases, 8 bases remained unmatched. DNA for the CDR3: TGCAGCGCAACGGCCGGGACAGGGAATCAGCCCCAGCATTTT. This codes for CSATAGTGNQPQHF.

This clone was detected only once. The chain carries TRBV28 and TRBJ1-1, with D unclear. The germline gives CDR1 MDHEN, CDR2 SYDVKM. The CDR3 consists of 14 residues. Trimming cost V 2 bases and J 4 bases, with 11 bases left between them. Written as DNA, the CDR3 is TGTGCCAGCAGTTTAATCGGTCGGGGCACTGAAGCTTTCTTT. It encodes CASSLIGRGTEAFF. The complete variable domain, with remaining parts taken from reference TRBV28 and TRBJ1-1, reads DVKVTQSSRYLVKRTGEKVFLECVQDMDHENMFWYRQDPGLGLRLIYFSYDVKMKEKGDIPEGYSVSREKKERFSLILESASTNQTSMYLCASSLIGRGTEAFFGQGTRLTVV.

The V gene is TRBV5-4, the J gene TRBJ2-5; D not certain. Trimming cost V 4 bases and J 4 bases, with 11 bases left between them. Germline V gene lookup returns CDR1 SGHNT and CDR2 YYREEE (reference sequence). The CDR3 loop spans 13 amino acids. As DNA, the CDR3 is TGTGCCAGCAGCCCGAAGGTAGGAGAGACCCAGTACTTC. This gives the protein CASSPKVGETQYF.

The gene calls are TRBV7-6 and TRBJ2-7; D is perhaps TRBD2 (5 bases). CDR1 and CDR2 from the germline V gene are SGHVS and FNYEAQ. This CDR3 region has 13 residues. Trimming took off 5 bases at V and 2 bases at J, with 10 bases between the two ends. The CDR3 spells CASSAAGTYEQYF. CDR3 DNA: TGTGCCAGCAGCGCCGCCGGGACCTACGAGCAGTACTTC.

This rearrangement joins TRBV7-2 to TRBJ2-2; 9 positions agree with TRBD2. The length of the CDR3 is 16 residues. The germline gives CDR1 SGHTA, CDR2 FQGNSA. The V segment lost 2 bases and the J segment 6 bases; nucleotides outside the gene matches: 7. CDR3 residues: CASSLFVVAGAGELFF. Written as DNA, the CDR3 is TGTGCCAGCAGCTTATTTGTCGTAGCGGGGGCCGGGGAGCTGTTTTTT. The full variable domain, completed using reference TRBV7-2 and TRBJ2-2, is GAGVSQSPSNKVTEKGKDVELRCDPISGHTALYWYRQSLGQGLEFLIYFQGNSAPDKSGLPSDRFSAERTGGSVSTLTIQRTQQEDSAVYLCASSLFVVAGAGELFFGEGSRLTVL.

The chain is built from TRBV7-6 and TRBJ2-2, with D hard to call. Germline V lookup: CDR1 SGHVS, CDR2 FNYEAQ. Trimming took off 1 base at V and 6 bases at J, with 6 bases between the two ends. CDR3 length: 13 residues. Written as DNA, the CDR3 is TGTGCCAGCAGCTTAGTCGGGTCCGGGGAGCTGTTTTTT. Translating gives CASSLVGSGELFF.

This clone was detected once. The chain combines TRBV19 with TRBJ2-7; possibly TRBD1 for D (5 bases). Deletions cut 3 bases from V and 2 bases from J, with 8 bases between. This CDR3 comprises 13 residues. Germline V gene sequence: CDR1 LNHDA, CDR2 SQIVND (reference sequence). The CDR3 DNA sequence: TGTGCCAGTAGTATCGGCAGGGCCTACGAGCAGTACTTC. Its protein product is CASSIGRAYEQYF.

The chain has TRBV2 and TRBJ1-5; D is undetermined. This CDR3 region has 13 residues. Trimming shortened V by 3 bases and J by 5 bases, and 8 bases separated the two germline ends. The germline gives CDR1 SNHLY, CDR2 FYNNEI. DNA of the CDR3: TGTGCCAGCAGTGACAGCGAGGATCAGCCCCAGCATTTT. Its translation: CASSDSEDQPQHF.

The V and J genes are TRBV28 and TRBJ1-5, with D uncertain. V gave up 9 bases and J gave up 5 bases, with 11 bases separating them. This CDR3 spans 12 amino acids. Germline values: CDR1 MDHEN, CDR2 SYDVKM. The CDR3 region is CASTEVDQPQHF. The DNA for the CDR3 is TGTGCCAGTACCGAGGTCGATCAGCCCCAGCATTTT. The entire variable domain, with the rest obtained from reference TRBV28 and TRBJ1-5, is as follows: DVKVTQSSRYLVKRTGEKVFLECVQDMDHENMFWYRQDPGLGLRLIYFSYDVKMKEKGDIPEGYSVSREKKERFSLILESASTNQTSMYLCASTEVDQPQHFGDGTRLSIL.

The J gene is TRBJ2-1, the V gene TRBV29-1, with D hard to call. The CDR3 spans 12 residues. CDR1 is SQVTM and CDR2 is ANQGSEA in the germline V gene. With 8 bases removed from V and 9 bases from J, the gap between germline ends came to 17 bases. CDR3 DNA sequence: TGCAGCACCCTGCGGAACCGCGGTGAGCAGTTCTTC. Translation: CSTLRNRGEQFF.

V and J are TRBV28 and TRBJ2-2; D not certain. The germline V gene has CDR1 MDHEN and CDR2 SYDVKM. V lost 5 bases and J lost 3, with 7 bases in between. CDR3 length equals 13 residues. The CDR3 region is CASSPPDTGELFF. Written as DNA, the CDR3 is TGTGCCAGCAGTCCCCCGGACACCGGGGAGCTGTTTTTT.

The J gene is TRBJ2-2, the V gene TRBV2; 7 bases agree with TRBD1. J lost 0 bases, V lost 10 bases, and 5 bases had no gene match. The CDR3 extends over 14 amino acids. Germline V gives CDR1 SNHLY, CDR2 FYNNEI. CDR3 sequence reads: CATTGTANTGELFF. Written as DNA, the CDR3 is TGTGCCACAACCGGGACAGCGAACACCGGGGAGCTGTTTTTT.

This chain links TRBV4-1 with TRBJ2-7, with 7 bases matching TRBD1. In germline, CDR1 is MGHRA, CDR2 YSYEKL. CDR3 length equals 14 residues. Germline trimming cut 5 bases from V and 3 bases from J; bases unmatched to any gene: 7. In nucleotides, the CDR3 is TGCGCCAGCAGCATCGCGGACAGGAGCTACGAGCAGTACTTC. Amino acid sequence: CASSIADRSYEQYF.

The chain uses TRBV30 and TRBJ2-7, with a tentative D call TRBD2 (6 bases). The CDR3 is made up of 14 amino acids. Trimming stripped 0 bases from V and 1 base from J, with 10 bases between. The germline gives CDR1 GTSNPN, CDR2 SVGIG (reference sequence). CDR3: CAWSVVSGSYEQYF. The CDR3 region has the DNA TGTGCCTGGAGTGTAGTTAGCGGATCCTACGAGCAGTACTTC.

This clone was counted only a few times. The chain combines TRBV2 with TRBJ1-1; the match to TRBD1 covers 9 bases. Germline loops: CDR1 SNHLY, CDR2 FYNNEI. The CDR3 is 15 residues long. J was trimmed by 6 bases and V by 3 bases; bases with no gene match: 8. In nucleotides, the CDR3 is TGTGCCAGCAGTGAGAGAGGGACAGGGTTGTCTGAAGCTTTCTTT. Translated, it gives CASSERGTGLSEAFF.

This sequence joins TRBV2 and TRBJ1-5, with unresolved D. The V gene's germline CDR1 is SNHLY and CDR2 FYNNEI. There are 14 residues in the CDR3. Deletions cut 7 bases from V and 0 bases from J, with 10 bases between. The CDR3 DNA reads TGTGCCAGCAAACTGGGAGGTAGCAATCAGCCCCAGCATTTT. This translates into CASKLGGSNQPQHF. Full variable domain (remainder filled in from reference TRBV2 and TRBJ1-5): EPEVTQTPSHQVTQMGQEVILRCVPISNHLYFYWYRQILGQKVEFLVSFYNNEISEKSEIFDDQFSVERPDGSNFTLKIRSTKLEDSAMYFCASKLGGSNQPQHFGDGTRLSIL.

The J gene is TRBJ1-2, the V gene TRBV5-1, with 7 positions matching TRBD1. Germline CDR1 SGHRS, CDR2 YFSETQ. This CDR3 contains 16 residues. J lost 6 bases, V lost 0 bases, and 11 bases had no gene match. The CDR3, as DNA: TGCGCCAGCAGCTTGGATCCCACTACTACAGGGGATGGCTACACCTTC. Its protein is CASSLDPTTTGDGYTF.

This clone was seen just once. The chain recombines TRBV7-9 with TRBJ2-5, with 10 bases lining up with TRBD2. The V gene end was trimmed by 1 base and the J gene end by 4 bases; junction bases not matched to a gene: 3. This CDR3 contains 15 residues. Germline loops: CDR1 SEHNR, CDR2 FQNEAQ (reference sequence). In DNA form, the CDR3 reads TGTGCCAGCAGCTTAGATCTAGCGGGGGTAGAGACCCAGTACTTC. Protein: CASSLDLAGVETQYF.

The CDR3 DNA is TGTGCAAGTCGCTTCATAGCACGGGGGCACGAGCAGTACTTC. Amino acid sequence: CASRFIARGHEQYF. The chain is built from TRBV12-2 and TRBJ2-7. TRBV12-2 is reported as a pseudogene. This CDR3 spans 14 amino acids.

This clone came up a few times. The chain combines TRBV27 with TRBJ1-4; D is ambiguous. This CDR3 spans 12 amino acids. Trimming left V 2 bases short and J 7 bases short, with 5 bases between. CDR1 is MNHEY and CDR2 is SMNVEV in the germline V gene (reference sequence). CDR3 amino acids: CASSLPGEKLFF. The CDR3 DNA follows: TGTGCCAGCAGTTTACCCGGTGAAAAACTGTTTTTT.

This clone has only one observation. The CDR3 coding sequence is TGCGCCAGCAGCTCGGGACTAGCGGGGGCCATAAACCAAGAGACCCAGTACTTC. Translating gives CASSSGLAGAINQETQYF. V usage is TRBV5-1 and J usage is TRBJ2-5; 14 bases match TRBD2. The trim removed 3 bases at V and 0 bases at J, leaving 7 bases unmatched. CDR3 length: 18 residues. The germline gives CDR1 SGHRS, CDR2 YFSETQ.

V is TRBV2 and J is TRBJ1-5, with 8 bases aligning to TRBD1. From germline, CDR1 is SNHLY and CDR2 FYNNEI. V lost 3 bases to trimming and J lost 10 bases; unmatched junction nucleotides: 8. CDR3 length: 14 residues. The CDR3 coding sequence is TGTGCCAGCAGTGATCGCGAAGGGACAGGCCCCCAGCATTTT. Protein sequence: CASSDREGTGPQHF. Full variable domain (remainder filled in from reference TRBV2 and TRBJ1-5): EPEVTQTPSHQVTQMGQEVILRCVPISNHLYFYWYRQILGQKVEFLVSFYNNEISEKSEIFDDQFSVERPDGSNFTLKIRSTKLEDSAMYFCASSDREGTGPQHFGDGTRLSIL.

The gene calls are TRBV27 and TRBJ2-1; 9 nucleotides align to TRBD1. The CDR3 length is 15 residues. Germline V lookup: CDR1 MNHEY, CDR2 SMNVEV (reference sequence). The V and J ends lost 1 base and 4 bases, in that order; junction bases with no gene match: 2. CDR3 in amino acids: CASSLWGQGYNEQFF. CDR3 nucleotides: TGTGCCAGCAGTTTATGGGGACAGGGTTACAATGAGCAGTTCTTC.

This clone appeared a single time. The chain employs TRBV10-1 and TRBJ2-7, with D possibly being TRBD2 (7 bases). This CDR3 contains 15 residues. From germline, CDR1 is WNHNN and CDR2 SYGVQD (reference sequence). V lost 10 bases and J lost 3, with 22 bases in between. CDR3 nucleotide sequence: TGCGCCACCCGCCGAGGGGGGGCGGGGCACTACGAGCAGTACTTC. It translates to CATRRGGAGHYEQYF.

This clone showed up just once. The rearrangement uses TRBV6-4 and TRBJ2-3, with D possibly TRBD2 on 7 matching bases. V dropped 6 bases and J dropped 1 base, with 14 bases sitting between them. Germline loops: CDR1 MRHNA, CDR2 SNTAGT. The CDR3 runs 15 residues. CDR3 DNA: TGTGCCAGCAGCGTGGGGGGGCTCGGCACAGATACGCAGTATTTT. This translates into CASSVGGLGTDTQYF.

V is TRBV14 and J is TRBJ2-7, with 11 bases that match TRBD2. The CDR3 length is 15 residues. Germline CDR1 and CDR2: SGHDN and FVKESK. The J segment lost 2 bases and the V segment lost 4 bases, leaving 4 bases of the junction unmatched. The CDR3 sequence: CASSLGTSGAYEQYF. CDR3 coding DNA: TGTGCCAGCAGCCTTGGGACTAGCGGAGCCTACGAGCAGTACTTC.